The rows below give T cell receptor beta chains drawn from one sample of a study of blood T cell repertoires in COVID-19. Sequenced by immunoSEQ multiplex PCR; TCRdb stores in-frame clones only, minus some. Of 110,000 or so clones in the sample, more than 60% were seen once. The sequenced material came from peripheral blood. These receptor sequences come from a man between 70 and 80 years old with acute or convalescent COVID-19. Each CDR3 is given with its conserved first and last residue.

j_call,v_call,cdr3_aa
TRBJ1-2,TRBV6-5,CASSQTGPGYGYTF
TRBJ2-7,TRBV11-2,CASSLYGTGTYEQYF
TRBJ2-7,TRBV13,CASSPGLRLNEQYF
TRBJ2-1,TRBV19,CASRSGGRSYNEQFF
TRBJ1-1,TRBV20-1,CSASGDRSNTEAFF
TRBJ2-2,TRBV30,CAWSVARNTGELFF
TRBJ1-6,TRBV5-5,CASSLSAQGANSPLHF
TRBJ2-7,TRBV5-5,CASSLSDEQYF
TRBJ1-4,TRBV4-1,CASSETGGFNEKLFF
TRBJ1-1,TRBV6-6,CASSYPKRAGNTEAFF
TRBJ2-3,TRBV14,CASSQVISGRVTDTQYF
TRBJ1-5,TRBV19,CASSIKTGNQPQHF
TRBJ2-7,TRBV5-6,CASSYQGNYEQYF
TRBJ1-3,TRBV7-2,CASSLGQGPLSGNTIYF
TRBJ2-7,TRBV7-9,CASSLVGAGGYEQYF
TRBJ2-7,TRBV18,CASSAMARTDLVEQYF
TRBJ2-4,TRBV10-3,CAISESRQGAIQYF
TRBJ1-3,TRBV5-4,CASSLGVGFSGNTIYF
TRBJ2-2,TRBV10-3,CAISEASGKNTGELFF
TRBJ1-1,TRBV5-8,CATTAGYTEAFF
TRBJ2-7,TRBV29-1,CSVVGASGSLNEQYF
TRBJ1-3,TRBV13,CASSWGDSGNTIYF
TRBJ2-7,TRBV28,CASRTGSGSNEQYF
TRBJ2-1,TRBV5-1,CATSPGQSYNEQFF
TRBJ2-1,TRBV7-3,CASSLTGSSGYYNEQFF
TRBJ1-1,TRBV5-1,CASREQVNTEAFF
TRBJ2-3,TRBV11-3,CASSLDQSGSGMENTQYF
TRBJ1-5,TRBV10-3,CAISEVEGSQPQHF
TRBJ1-6,TRBV12-3/TRBV12-4,CASSLSDSPLHF
TRBJ2-5,TRBV3-1/TRBV3-2,CASSQAAGAGETQYF
TRBJ1-1,TRBV27,CASTLGVPQNTEAFF
TRBJ1-4,TRBV7-2,CASSLLTATLTNEKLFF
TRBJ2-3,TRBV19,CASSIGVAGTDTQYF
TRBJ1-2,TRBV19,CASSPGQDYGYTF
TRBJ2-7,TRBV10-1,CASSGTGAYEQYF
TRBJ1-5,TRBV28,CASSSAGDSSNQPQHF
TRBJ1-5,TRBV7-2,CASSLSGTGVPDQPQHF